This entry features one T cell receptor beta chain sequence. The sample is drawn from a study of blood T cell repertoires in COVID-19. Enrollees, about 18 to 89 years old, lived in approximately 24 US areas. The CDR3 contains 12 residues. V was pared by 2 bases and J by 8 bases, with 1 base of the junction left unmatched. Germline V lookup: CDR1 SGDLS, CDR2 YYNGEE. Assay used: immunoSEQ multiplex PCR; TCRdb lists only in-frame clones, some missing. The sample contains under 500,000 clones, 75% to 90% of which appear only once. Sample: PBMCs or T cells enriched from blood (not recorded which). The chain recombines TRBV9 with TRBJ2-1; TRBD1 matches 7 bases. The clonotype comes from a man aged 30-40 years who had recovered from COVID-19. CDR3 in DNA: TGTGCCAGCAGCGTTAGGGGGCATGAGCAGTTCTTC. It yields the protein CASSVRGHEQFF.